This TCR beta chain was profiled in a study of T cell repertoires in cytomegalovirus infection. This clonotype turned up a few times. The antigen remains undetermined. Whole-study results and caveats: Based on cumulative public TCR beta family frequency, carriers of CMV plus the relevant HLA were identified. HLA-C-restricted TCR beta clonotypes specific for CMV led the ex vivo response.

TCRdb reanalysed the reads using MiXCR and keeps one entry per CDR3 protein. The sample contains some 500,000 distinct CDR3 sequences, about 33% of which appear only once. Germline lookup yields CDR1 SGHTA and CDR2 FQGNSA. The junction had 1 base not matched to a gene; V was cut back by 6 bases and J by 0 bases. CDR3 size: 13 residues. The source was cultured PBMCs, collected from culture after CMV antigen stimulation. The chain couples TRBV7-2 to TRBJ1-1, with 7 bases lining up with TRBD1. The receptor's source is a human donor in good health (CMV status not recorded). Some clones in this sample may be carry-over from other donors' samples. The DNA of the CDR3 is TGTGCCAGCAGGGGGACAGTGAACACTGAAGCTTTCTTT. The encoded protein is CASRGTVNTEAFF.